This T cell receptor beta chain was recovered during a study of T cell repertoires in cytomegalovirus infection. Study overall: Signatures in public TCR beta sequences pointed to both CMV infection and matching HLA type.

CDR3 size: 16 residues. Trimming took 5 bases from V and 4 from J; bases not matched to a gene: 6. Germline lookup yields CDR1 SGHVS and CDR2 FNYEAQ. Many counts were recorded for this clonotype. Its antigen is not known. MiXCR, applied by TCRdb to the reads, yields one record per CDR3 protein. In the table there are around 450,000 distinct CDR3 sequences, approximately 10% of which are singletons. Study conclusions and caveats: Individuals carrying CMV plus the relevant HLA were identified by cumulative frequency of public TCR beta families. The response measured ex vivo was dominated by TCR beta clonotypes (HLA-C-restricted and CMV-specific).

The sequence was collected from a human donor in good health (CMV status not recorded). Some clones in this sample may be carry-over from other donors' samples. The gene calls are TRBV7-6 and TRBJ2-2, with 11 bases matching TRBD2. Sequencing was performed on PBMCs. The CDR3 protein is CASSLLAGGRTGELFF. CDR3 sequence (DNA): TGTGCCAGCAGCCTCTTAGCGGGGGGGCGCACCGGGGAGCTGTTTTTT.